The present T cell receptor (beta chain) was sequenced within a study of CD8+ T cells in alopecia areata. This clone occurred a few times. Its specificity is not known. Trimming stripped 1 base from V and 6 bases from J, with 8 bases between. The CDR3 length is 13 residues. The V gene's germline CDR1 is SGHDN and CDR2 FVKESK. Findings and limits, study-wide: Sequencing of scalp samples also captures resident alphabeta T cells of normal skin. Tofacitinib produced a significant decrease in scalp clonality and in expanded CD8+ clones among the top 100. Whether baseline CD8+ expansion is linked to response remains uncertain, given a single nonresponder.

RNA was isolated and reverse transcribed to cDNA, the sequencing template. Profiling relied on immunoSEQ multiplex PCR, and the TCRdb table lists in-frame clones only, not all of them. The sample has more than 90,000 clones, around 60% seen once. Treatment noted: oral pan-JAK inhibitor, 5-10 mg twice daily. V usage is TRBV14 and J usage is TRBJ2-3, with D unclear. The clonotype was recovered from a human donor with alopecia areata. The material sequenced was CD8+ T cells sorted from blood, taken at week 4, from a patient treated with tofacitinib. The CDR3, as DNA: TGTGCCAGCAGCCAAGGAATCAGGGATACGCAGTATTTT. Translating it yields CASSQGIRDTQYF.